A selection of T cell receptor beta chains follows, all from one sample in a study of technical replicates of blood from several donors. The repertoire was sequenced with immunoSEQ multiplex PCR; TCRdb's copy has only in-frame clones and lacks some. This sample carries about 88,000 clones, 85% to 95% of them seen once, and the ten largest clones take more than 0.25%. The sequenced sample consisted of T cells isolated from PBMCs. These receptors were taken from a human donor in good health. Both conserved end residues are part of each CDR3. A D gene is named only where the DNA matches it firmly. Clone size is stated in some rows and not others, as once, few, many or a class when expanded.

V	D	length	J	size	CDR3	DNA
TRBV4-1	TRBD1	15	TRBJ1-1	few	CASSQAGGRNTEAFF	TGCGCCAGCAGCCAAGCAGGGGGTCGGAACACTGAAGCTTTCTTT
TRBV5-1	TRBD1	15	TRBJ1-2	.	CASSRGTGPMSGYTF	TGCGCCAGCAGCCGGGGGACAGGGCCTATGTCTGGCTACACCTTC
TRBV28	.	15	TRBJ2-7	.	CASSFPRGLAYEQYF	TGTGCCAGCAGTTTTCCGCGGGGACTCGCCTACGAGCAGTACTTC
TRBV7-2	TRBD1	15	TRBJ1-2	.	CASSLGGTGNYGYTF	TGTGCCAGCAGCTTAGGGGGGACAGGGAACTATGGCTACACCTTC
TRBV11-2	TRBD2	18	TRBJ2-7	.	CASSLSRGPSGSSYEQYF	TGTGCCAGCAGCTTATCCCGGGGCCCTAGCGGAAGCTCCTACGAGCAGTACTTC
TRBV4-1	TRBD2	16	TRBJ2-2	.	CASSQGSRGDDGELFF	TGCGCCAGCAGCCAAGGTTCCCGGGGGGACGACGGGGAGCTGTTTTTT
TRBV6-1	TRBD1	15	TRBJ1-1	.	CASSEGTGADTEAFF	TGTGCCAGCAGTGAAGGGACAGGGGCAGACACTGAAGCTTTCTTT
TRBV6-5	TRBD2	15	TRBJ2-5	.	CASSSSGGRQETQYF	TGTGCCAGCAGTTCTAGCGGGGGGCGCCAAGAGACCCAGTACTTC
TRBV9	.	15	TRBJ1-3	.	CASSVSEGSGNTIYF	TGTGCCAGCAGCGTGTCAGAGGGTTCAGGAAACACCATATATTTT
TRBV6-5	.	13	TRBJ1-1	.	CASSRQTGREAFF	TGTGCCAGCAGCCGCCAGACAGGCCGGGAAGCTTTCTTT
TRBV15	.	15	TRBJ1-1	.	CATSRKEGSNTEAFF	TGTGCCACCAGCAGAAAGGAGGGATCTAACACTGAAGCTTTCTTT
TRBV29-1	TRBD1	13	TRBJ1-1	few	CSARRTGAAEAFF	TGCAGCGCTAGGAGGACAGGGGCGGCTGAAGCTTTCTTT
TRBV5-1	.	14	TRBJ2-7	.	CASSFSGNSYEQYF	TGCGCCAGCAGCTTTAGCGGTAACTCCTACGAGCAGTACTTC
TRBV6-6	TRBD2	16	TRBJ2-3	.	CASSYSKRDYTDTQYF	TGTGCCAGCAGTTACTCGAAACGGGACTACACAGATACGCAGTATTTT
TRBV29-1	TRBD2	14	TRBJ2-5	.	CSARRLAGLETQYF	TGCAGCGCAAGACGACTAGCGGGCTTAGAGACCCAGTACTTC
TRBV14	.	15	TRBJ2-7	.	CASSQAGGPFYEQYF	TGTGCCAGCAGCCAAGCCGGGGGGCCATTCTACGAGCAGTACTTC
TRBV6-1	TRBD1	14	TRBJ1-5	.	CASSEGTGGQPQHF	TGTGCCAGCAGTGAGGGGACAGGTGGACAGCCCCAGCATTTT
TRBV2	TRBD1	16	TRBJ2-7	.	CASSEMVAGGSIEQYF	TGTGCCAGCAGTGAAATGGTGGCAGGGGGCTCTATCGAGCAGTACTTC
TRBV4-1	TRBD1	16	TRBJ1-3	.	CASSQGSGTGGNTIYF	TGCGCCAGCAGCCAAGGTAGTGGGACAGGAGGAAACACCATATATTTT
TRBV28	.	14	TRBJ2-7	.	CASSTPPAGAEQYF	TGTGCCAGCAGCACCCCACCCGCGGGGGCCGAGCAGTACTTC
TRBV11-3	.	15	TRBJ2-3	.	CASSPARGLTDTQYF	TGTGCCAGCAGCCCGGCGCGGGGGCTCACAGATACGCAGTATTTT
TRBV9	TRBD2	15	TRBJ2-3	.	CASSVRTSGADTQYF	TGTGCCAGCAGCGTACGGACTAGCGGCGCAGATACGCAGTATTTT
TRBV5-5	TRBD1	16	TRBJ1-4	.	CASSSRQGATNEKLFF	TGTGCCAGCAGCTCAAGACAGGGGGCGACTAATGAAAAACTGTTTTTT
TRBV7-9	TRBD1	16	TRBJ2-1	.	CASSLGPGGSSNEQFF	TGTGCCAGCAGCTTAGGCCCAGGGGGATCTAGCAATGAGCAGTTCTTC
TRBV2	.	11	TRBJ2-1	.	CANQGSNEQFF	TGTGCCAACCAGGGGAGCAATGAGCAGTTCTTC
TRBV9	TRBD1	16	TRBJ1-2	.	CASSVLTGLNNYGYTF	TGTGCCAGCAGCGTGTTGACAGGGCTGAATAACTATGGCTACACCTTC
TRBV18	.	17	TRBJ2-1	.	CASSSRRARESYNEQFF	TGTGCCAGCTCAAGCCGGCGGGCCAGAGAATCCTACAATGAGCAGTTCTTC
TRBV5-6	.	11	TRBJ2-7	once	CASSSSYEQYF	TGTGCCAGCAGTTCTAGCTACGAGCAGTACTTC
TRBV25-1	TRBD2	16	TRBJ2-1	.	CASPHSAGERGDEQFF	TGTGCCAGCCCCCACTCAGCGGGAGAACGAGGGGATGAGCAGTTCTTC
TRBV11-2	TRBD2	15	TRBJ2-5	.	CASSLGEGSQETQYF	TGTGCCAGCAGCTTAGGGGAGGGGTCCCAAGAGACCCAGTACTTC
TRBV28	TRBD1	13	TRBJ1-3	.	CATKDRGGNTIYF	TGTGCCACCAAGGACAGGGGTGGAAACACCATATATTTT
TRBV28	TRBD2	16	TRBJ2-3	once	CASHEFGRASTDTQYF	TGTGCCAGCCATGAGTTTGGGAGGGCGAGCACAGATACGCAGTATTTT
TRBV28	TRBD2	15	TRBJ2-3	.	CASSASGTFHYTQYF	TGTGCCAGCAGCGCTAGCGGGACCTTCCACTATACGCAGTATTTT